Described below is a single T cell receptor (beta chain) sequence and its context. Its antigen is undetermined. The data originate from a study of vaccination and CD4 T cells after COVID-19. An Oncomine TCR Beta short-read assay was used to sequence the DNA from cultured CD4+ T cells. MiXCR, applied by TCRdb to the PCR reads, yields one record per CDR3 protein. The table lists roughly 17,000 distinct CDR3 sequences, approximately 52% of them singletons, with less than 4.5% in the top ten. V was trimmed by 6 bases and J by 0 bases, leaving 9 bases between them. From germline, CDR1 is MDHEN and CDR2 SYDVKM. The CDR3 has 14 residues. Specified treatment: roughly 11-day PBMC culture with coronavirus spike peptide pools or control peptides (ViraFEST assay).

The source is a human donor who had recovered from COVID-19. The sequencing used CD4+ T cells from blood, cultured in vitro, collected before SARS-CoV-2 vaccination. The V gene is TRBV28, the J gene TRBJ1-5; no clear D gene. CDR3 protein: CASSHRDSNQPQHF. CDR3 bases: TGTGCCAGCAGCCACAGAGATAGCAATCAGCCCCAGCATTTT.